Listed below are T cell receptor beta chains from one sample, sequenced in a study of T cell responses to AZD1222 COVID-19 vaccine. Profiled with immunoSEQ multiplex PCR; TCRdb holds only in-frame clones, not every one. The sample gives around 150,000 clones, 85% to 90% of which show up once; 1.9% is in the top ten. The sequenced sample was peripheral blood, obtained on day 0 of AZD1222 vaccination. The source of these receptors is an adult in good health. The CDR3 runs from the conserved cysteine through the conserved F or W. The D gene is left open where the match is weak. Clone size appears in some rows only: once, few, many, or a class for an expanded clone.

v_call	d_call	clone_size	j_call	cdr3_aa	cdr3_nt
TRBV19	-	-	TRBJ1-5	CASSIPPVTNQPQHF	TGTGCCAGTAGTATACCCCCCGTCACCAATCAGCCCCAGCATTTT
TRBV7-2	-	-	TRBJ1-2	CASSLNVRDTYGYTF	TGTGCCAGCAGCTTAAACGTCAGGGATACCTATGGCTACACCTTC
TRBV7-3	-	-	TRBJ1-2	CASSPDSGQSYGYTF	TGTGCCAGCAGCCCAGACTCCGGACAGTCCTATGGCTACACCTTC
TRBV10-1	-	-	TRBJ1-4	CASGETNEKLFF	TGCGCCAGCGGAGAAACTAATGAAAAACTGTTTTTT
TRBV6-6	TRBD1	once	TRBJ1-1	CASSQPGQGNTEAFF	TGTGCCAGCAGCCAACCGGGACAGGGGAACACTGAAGCTTTCTTT
TRBV7-9	TRBD1	-	TRBJ1-1	CASTKQGDVRVNTEAFF	TGTGCCAGCACCAAACAGGGGGATGTGCGTGTGAACACTGAAGCTTTCTTT
TRBV27	-	-	TRBJ2-7	CASSLSEGNYEQYF	TGTGCCAGCAGTTTATCGGAGGGGAACTACGAGCAGTACTTC
TRBV27	-	-	TRBJ1-2	CASSLSGRAGYTF	TGTGCCAGCAGTTTATCCGGCAGGGCGGGCTACACCTTC
TRBV3-1/TRBV3-2	-	-	TRBJ1-2	CASSLHGQPNYGYTF	TGTGCCAGCAGCCTACATGGACAGCCTAACTATGGCTACACCTTC
TRBV6-5	TRBD2	few	TRBJ2-1	CASSYSGDYLYNEQFF	TGTGCCAGCAGTTACTCGGGGGACTACCTCTACAATGAGCAGTTCTTC
TRBV4-2	TRBD2	-	TRBJ2-7	CASSPDSSGSSYEQYF	TGTGCCAGCAGCCCCGATTCTAGCGGATCCTCCTACGAGCAGTACTTC
TRBV19	-	once	TRBJ2-7	CASSTGQPYEQYF	TGTGCCAGTAGTACGGGACAACCCTACGAGCAGTACTTC
TRBV10-3	-	once	TRBJ1-1	CAISESEDRNTEAFF	TGTGCCATCAGTGAGTCGGAGGACAGAAACACTGAAGCTTTCTTT
TRBV10-3	-	-	TRBJ2-3	CAISSPTDTLDTQYF	TGTGCCATCAGTTCCCCGACAGATACCCTAGATACGCAGTATTTT
TRBV7-2	TRBD1	-	TRBJ1-1	CASSLDRQGLDTEAFF	TGTGCCAGCAGCTTAGATAGACAGGGGTTGGATACTGAAGCTTTCTTT
TRBV28	TRBD2	-	TRBJ2-3	CASSSTGTSGGWGTDTQYF	TGTGCCAGCAGTTCCACCGGGACTAGCGGGGGGTGGGGCACAGATACGCAGTATTTT
TRBV5-6	-	-	TRBJ1-1	CASSWGKTEAFF	TGTGCCAGCAGTTGGGGAAAGACTGAAGCTTTCTTT
TRBV3-1/TRBV3-2	-	-	TRBJ1-2	CASSQDTRFYTF	TGTGCCAGCAGCCAAGACACCCGCTTCTACACCTTC
TRBV5-5	-	-	TRBJ1-5	CASTLRGGNDQPQHF	TGTGCCAGCACCTTACGAGGGGGAAATGATCAGCCCCAGCATTTT
TRBV5-1	-	few	TRBJ2-2	CASSLRGSGELFF	TGCGCCAGCAGCTTGAGGGGTTCCGGGGAGCTGTTTTTT